The 21 T cell receptor beta chains presented below share a single source sample, sequenced in a study of CD8+ T cells in alopecia areata. Sequencing relied on a cDNA template that was reverse transcribed from extracted RNA. Assay used: immunoSEQ multiplex PCR; TCRdb lists only in-frame clones, some missing. Of about 210,000 clones detected, around 65% appear once; the ten largest clones hold 3.5% to 5%. Indicated treatment: oral pan-JAK inhibitor, 5-10 mg twice daily. This material consisted of CD4+ T cells sorted from blood, taken at week 4, from a patient treated with tofacitinib. These receptors all come from a human donor with alopecia areata.

The rearrangement uses TRBV7-2 and TRBJ1-5; tentatively, D is TRBD1 (6 bases). The CDR3 is made up of 15 amino acids. Between the trimmed V and J ends, which lost 5 bases and 3 bases, there was a span of 14 bases. Germline V lookup: CDR1 SGHTA, CDR2 FQGNSA. The CDR3 loop is CASSPRGADNQPQHF. CDR3 nucleotide sequence: TGTGCCAGCAGCCCAAGGGGGGCGGACAATCAGCCCCAGCATTTT.

This clone was recorded a few times. This chain uses TRBV6-1 with TRBJ2-7, with D maybe TRBD2 (6 bases). Germline V gives CDR1 MNHNS, CDR2 SASEGT. V lost 6 bases to trimming and J lost 2 bases, with 17 bases between them. This CDR3 is built from 15 residues. CDR3 nucleotide sequence: TGTGCCAGCAGGGGGAAGCGGGCCTTAACCTACGAGCAGTACTTC. As protein: CASRGKRALTYEQYF.

V usage is TRBV30 and J usage is TRBJ2-3; 7 bases are shared with TRBD1. This CDR3 spans 13 amino acids. V shed 6 bases, J shed 6 bases, and the junction held 9 bases outside the gene matches. Per the germline V gene, CDR1 is GTSNPN and CDR2 is SVGIG (reference sequence). CDR3 sequence reads: CACPRQGGDTQYF. The CDR3, as DNA: TGTGCCTGCCCCCGACAGGGCGGGGATACGCAGTATTTT.

Here the CDR3 DNA reads TGTGCCCTCCGACTAGCGGGGGAATCCAATGAGCAGTTCTTC. Amino acids: CALRLAGESNEQFF. The V call is TRBV10-3, the J call TRBJ2-1, with 12 bases fitting TRBD2. Trimming cost V 11 bases and J 6 bases; bases outside gene matches: 8. The CDR3 extends over 14 amino acids. From germline, CDR1 is ENHRY and CDR2 SYGVKD.

The chain employs TRBV4-3 and TRBJ2-2; perhaps TRBD2 as D (7 bases). With 4 bases removed from V and 3 bases from J, the gap between germline ends came to 12 bases. This CDR3 spans 15 amino acids. Germline CDR1 reads LGHNA; CDR2 reads YSLEER. The CDR3: CASSREGQYTGELFF. In nucleotides, the CDR3 is TGCGCCAGCAGCCGGGAGGGACAATACACCGGGGAGCTGTTTTTT.

Comment on this clone: One junction end does not reproduce the germline sequence, and a read error may be involved. The chain couples TRBV5-1 to TRBJ1-1, with D uncertain. This CDR3 region has 13 residues. Germline V lookup: CDR1 SGHRS, CDR2 YFSETQ. The DNA of the CDR3 is TGCGCCAGCCGCTTCGAAAGGAACACTGAAGCTTTCTTT. Translated, it gives CASRFERNTEAFF.

The sample holds one count of this clone. This chain uses TRBV30 with TRBJ2-7, with TRBD2 as a possible D gene (6 bases). Germline assignment: CDR1 GTSNPN and CDR2 SVGIG (reference sequence). The CDR3 loop spans 15 amino acids. V lost 5 bases and J lost 7, with 24 bases in between. CDR3 protein: CAWGGLGLATGEQYF. The CDR3 DNA reads as TGTGCCTGGGGGGGTCTGGGACTGGCGACGGGTGAGCAGTACTTC.

In regard to this clone: Other DNA sequences in the sample encode the same CDR3. The rearrangement joins TRBV7-9 to TRBJ2-7; D not resolved. This CDR3 comprises 12 residues. Trimming stripped 1 base from V and 3 bases from J, with 4 bases between. The germline V gene encodes CDR1 SEHNR and CDR2 FQNEAQ (reference sequence). CDR3 sequence: CASSLEVYEQYF. DNA for the CDR3: TGTGCCAGCAGCTTAGAGGTCTACGAGCAGTACTTC.

A few counts support this clone. The chain's CDR3 is CATDREGTGELFF. In nucleotides, the CDR3 is TGTGCCACGGACCGAGAGGGCACCGGGGAGCTGTTTTTT. The chain carries TRBV10-3 and TRBJ2-2; TRBD2 is a possible D gene (5 bases). V dropped 10 bases and J dropped 4 bases, with 13 bases sitting between them. Germline values: CDR1 ENHRY, CDR2 SYGVKD. This CDR3 region has 13 residues.

This rearrangement joins TRBV7-9 to TRBJ2-5, with TRBD2 matching 7 bases. The V gene end was trimmed by 3 bases and the J gene end by 2 bases; junction bases not matched to a gene: 6. The CDR3 spans 15 residues. The germline V gene encodes CDR1 SEHNR and CDR2 FQNEAQ (reference sequence). The CDR3 DNA follows: TGTGCCAGCAGCTTCCCGGGGGGAGCTCAAGAGACCCAGTACTTC. It yields the protein CASSFPGGAQETQYF.

This clone was seen a few times. This rearrangement joins TRBV5-1 to TRBJ2-7, with D maybe TRBD1 (6 bases). Germline assignment: CDR1 SGHRS and CDR2 YFSETQ. The CDR3 covers 15 residues. V lost 0 bases and J lost 2, with 12 bases in between. The CDR3 DNA follows: TGCGCCAGCAGCTTGGGACAGGCCGGAACCTACGAGCAGTACTTC. Protein sequence: CASSLGQAGTYEQYF.

The gene calls are TRBV5-1 and TRBJ2-3; D not resolved. The V end lost 3 bases, the J end lost 13 bases, and 12 bases lay between the germline ends. CDR3 size: 11 residues. CDR1 and CDR2 (germline): SGHRS, YFSETQ. Written as DNA, the CDR3 is TGCGCCAGCAGCTCTGACCAGCATAAGTATTTT. It specifies CASSSDQHKYF.

V usage is TRBV28 and J usage is TRBJ2-3, with D possibly called TRBD1 or TRBD2 (5 bases each). Trimming stripped 7 bases from V and 3 bases from J, with 11 bases between. The CDR3 extends over 13 amino acids. Germline V gene data show CDR1 as MDHEN and CDR2 as SYDVKM. CDR3 sequence (DNA): TGTGCCAGCACCTGGGGGATGACAGATACGCAGTATTTT. This gives the protein CASTWGMTDTQYF.

This clone showed up just a few times. The rearrangement links TRBV7-9 to TRBJ2-3; D unresolved. There are 13 residues in the CDR3. CDR1 and CDR2 from the germline V gene are SEHNR and FQNEAQ (reference sequence). With 5 bases removed from V and 2 bases from J, the gap between germline ends came to 8 bases. The CDR3 is CASSLLSTDTQYF. CDR3 nucleotide sequence: TGTGCCAGCAGCCTACTATCCACAGATACGCAGTATTTT.

This clone came up once. V gene TRBV7-9 combines with J gene TRBJ1-1; 7 nucleotides match TRBD1. The J segment lost 3 bases and the V segment lost 5 bases, leaving 9 bases of the junction unmatched. CDR3 length equals 15 residues. Germline assignment: CDR1 SEHNR and CDR2 FQNEAQ (reference sequence). CDR3 sequence reads: CASSLATGLYTEAFF. Here the CDR3 DNA reads TGTGCCAGCAGCCTGGCGACAGGGTTGTACACTGAAGCTTTCTTT.

The chain links TRBV29-1 to TRBJ1-2; D is ambiguous. CDR3 length: 11 residues. Germline V gives CDR1 SQVTM, CDR2 ANQGSEA. V was cut by 3 bases and J by 3 bases, with 5 bases left in between. The CDR3 region has the DNA TGCAGCGTTGACGGGCACTATGGCTACACCTTC. Amino acids: CSVDGHYGYTF. The variable domain in full, completed from reference TRBV29-1 and TRBJ1-2, reads SAVISQKPSRDICQRGTSLTIQCQVDSQVTMMFWYRQQPGQSLTLIATANQGSEATYESGFVIDKFPISRPNLTFSTLTVSNMSPEDSSIYLCSVDGHYGYTFGSGTRLTVV.

This clone came up a few times. The chain couples TRBV25-1 to TRBJ2-7, with D perhaps TRBD1 (5 bases). This CDR3 spans 15 amino acids. Germline lookup yields CDR1 MGHDK and CDR2 SYGVNS. Trimming removed 0 bases from V and 3 bases from J, with 12 bases in between. The CDR3 is CASSEYTGRGYEQYF. The CDR3 bases are TGTGCCAGCAGTGAATACACAGGCCGAGGCTACGAGCAGTACTTC.

The table lists this clone with a few counts. DNA for the CDR3: TGTGCCAGCAGCTCTCCGACAGAGGGCTGGGGTAACGAGCAGTACTTC. Translation gives CASSSPTEGWGNEQYF. The gene calls are TRBV7-2 and TRBJ2-7, with D perhaps assigned TRBD1 or TRBD2 (5 bases each). CDR1 is SGHTA and CDR2 is FQGNSA in the germline V gene. Deletions cut 4 bases from V and 5 bases from J, with 21 bases between. The CDR3 is made up of 16 amino acids.

The J gene is TRBJ1-5, the V gene TRBV29-1; D unresolved. The V end lost 6 bases, the J end lost 1 base, and 13 bases lay between the germline ends. This CDR3 region has 14 residues. The germline V gene encodes CDR1 SQVTM and CDR2 ANQGSEA. CDR3 protein: CSVGAGKSNQPQHF. The CDR3 region has the DNA TGCAGCGTGGGCGCGGGGAAGAGCAATCAGCCCCAGCATTTT.

This clone was counted once. The chain links TRBV19 to TRBJ1-2; maybe TRBD1 (5 bases). This CDR3 contains 17 residues. Germline CDR1 reads LNHDA; CDR2 reads SQIVND (reference sequence). With 4 bases removed from V and 2 bases from J, the gap between germline ends came to 20 bases. CDR3 DNA: TGTGCCAGTAGTAAGAGGTCAGGCGGGGACGAAAACTATGGCTACACCTTC. Translation gives CASSKRSGGDENYGYTF.

V gene TRBV7-2 combines with J gene TRBJ2-1; 7 nucleotides align to TRBD1. Germline CDR1 reads SGHTA; CDR2 reads FQGNSA. J gave up 1 base and V 5 bases, and 5 bases lay outside the gene matches. The CDR3 covers 15 residues. The CDR3 protein is CASSARTGSYNEQFF. The CDR3 bases are TGTGCCAGCAGCGCACGGACAGGATCCTACAATGAGCAGTTCTTC.